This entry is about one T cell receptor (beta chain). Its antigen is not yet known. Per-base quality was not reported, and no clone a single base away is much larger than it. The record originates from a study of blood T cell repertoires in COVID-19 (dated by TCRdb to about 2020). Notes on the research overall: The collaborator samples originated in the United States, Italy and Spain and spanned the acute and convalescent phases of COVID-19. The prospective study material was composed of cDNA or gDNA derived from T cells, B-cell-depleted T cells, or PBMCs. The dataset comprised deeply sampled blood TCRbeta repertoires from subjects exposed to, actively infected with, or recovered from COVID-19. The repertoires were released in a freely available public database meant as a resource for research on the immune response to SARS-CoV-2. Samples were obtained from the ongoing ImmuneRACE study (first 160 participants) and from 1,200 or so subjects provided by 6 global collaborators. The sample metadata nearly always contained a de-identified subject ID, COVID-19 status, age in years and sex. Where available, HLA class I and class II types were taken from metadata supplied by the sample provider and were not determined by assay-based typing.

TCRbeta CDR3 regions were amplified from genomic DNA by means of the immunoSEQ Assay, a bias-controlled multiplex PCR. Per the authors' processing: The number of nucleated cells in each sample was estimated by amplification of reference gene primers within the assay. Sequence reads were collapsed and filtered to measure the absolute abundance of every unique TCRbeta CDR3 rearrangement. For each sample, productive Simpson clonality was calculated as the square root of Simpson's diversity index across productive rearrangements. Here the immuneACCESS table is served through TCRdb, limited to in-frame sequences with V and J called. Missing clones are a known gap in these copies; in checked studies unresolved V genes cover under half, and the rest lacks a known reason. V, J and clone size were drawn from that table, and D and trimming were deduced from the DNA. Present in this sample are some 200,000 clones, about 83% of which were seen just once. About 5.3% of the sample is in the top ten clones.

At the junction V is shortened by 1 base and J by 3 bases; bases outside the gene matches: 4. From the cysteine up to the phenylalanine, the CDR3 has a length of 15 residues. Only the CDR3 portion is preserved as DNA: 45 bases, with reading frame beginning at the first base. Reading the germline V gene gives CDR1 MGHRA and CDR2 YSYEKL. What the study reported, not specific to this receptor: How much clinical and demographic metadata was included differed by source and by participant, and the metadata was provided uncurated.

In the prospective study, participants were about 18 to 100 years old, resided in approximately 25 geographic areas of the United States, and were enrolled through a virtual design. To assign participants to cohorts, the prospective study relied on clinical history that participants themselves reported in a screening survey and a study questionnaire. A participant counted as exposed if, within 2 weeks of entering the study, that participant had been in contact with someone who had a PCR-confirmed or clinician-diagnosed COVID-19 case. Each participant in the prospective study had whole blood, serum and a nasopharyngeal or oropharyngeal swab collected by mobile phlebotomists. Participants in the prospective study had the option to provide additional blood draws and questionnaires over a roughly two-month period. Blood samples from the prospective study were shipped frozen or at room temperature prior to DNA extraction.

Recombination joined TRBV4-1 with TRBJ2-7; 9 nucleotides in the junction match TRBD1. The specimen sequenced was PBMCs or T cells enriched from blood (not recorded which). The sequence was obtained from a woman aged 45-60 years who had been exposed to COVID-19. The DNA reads TGCGCCAGCAGCCAAGGGACAGGGGTCATCTACGAGCAGTACTTC. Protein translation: CASSQGTGVIYEQYF.